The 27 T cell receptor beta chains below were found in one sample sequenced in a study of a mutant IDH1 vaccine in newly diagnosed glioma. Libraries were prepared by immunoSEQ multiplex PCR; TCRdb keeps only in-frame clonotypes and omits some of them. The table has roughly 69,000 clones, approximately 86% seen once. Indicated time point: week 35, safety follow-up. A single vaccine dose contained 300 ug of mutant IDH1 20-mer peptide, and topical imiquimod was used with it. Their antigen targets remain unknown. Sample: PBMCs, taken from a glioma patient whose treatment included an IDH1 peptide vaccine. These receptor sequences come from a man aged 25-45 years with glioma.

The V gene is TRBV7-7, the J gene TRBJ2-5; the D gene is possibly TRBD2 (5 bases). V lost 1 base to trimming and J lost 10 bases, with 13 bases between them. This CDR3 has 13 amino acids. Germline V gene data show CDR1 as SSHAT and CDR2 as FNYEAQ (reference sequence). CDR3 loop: CASSLENLDYQYF. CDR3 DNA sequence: TGTGCCAGCAGCTTAGAAAATCTAGACTACCAGTACTTC.

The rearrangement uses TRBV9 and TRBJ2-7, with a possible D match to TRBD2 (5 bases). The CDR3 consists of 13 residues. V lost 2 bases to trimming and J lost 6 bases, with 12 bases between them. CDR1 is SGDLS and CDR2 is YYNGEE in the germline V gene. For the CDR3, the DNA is TGTGCCAGCAGCGTCGAGGGTCTTGCCGAGCAGTACTTC. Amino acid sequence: CASSVEGLAEQYF.

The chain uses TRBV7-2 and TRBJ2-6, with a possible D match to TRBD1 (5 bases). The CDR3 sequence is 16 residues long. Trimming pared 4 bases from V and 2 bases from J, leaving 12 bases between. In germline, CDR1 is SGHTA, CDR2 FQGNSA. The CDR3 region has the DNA TGTGCCAGCAGCTCCGTAAGGGGAACTGGGGCCAACGTCCTGACTTTC. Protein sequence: CASSSVRGTGANVLTF.

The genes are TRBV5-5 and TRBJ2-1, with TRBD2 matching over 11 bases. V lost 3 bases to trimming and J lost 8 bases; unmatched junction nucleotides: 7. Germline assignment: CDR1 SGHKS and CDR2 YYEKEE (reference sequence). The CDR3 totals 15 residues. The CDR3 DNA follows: TGTGCCAGCAGCTCCCGACTAGCGGGGATCGATGAGCAGTTCTTC. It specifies CASSSRLAGIDEQFF.

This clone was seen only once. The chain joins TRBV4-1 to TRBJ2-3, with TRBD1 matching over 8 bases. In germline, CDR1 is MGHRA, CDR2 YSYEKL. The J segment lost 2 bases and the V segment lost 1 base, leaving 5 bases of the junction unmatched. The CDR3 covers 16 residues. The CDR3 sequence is CASSQVLDRVTDTQYF. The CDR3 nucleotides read TGCGCCAGCAGCCAAGTTCTGGACAGGGTCACAGATACGCAGTATTTT.

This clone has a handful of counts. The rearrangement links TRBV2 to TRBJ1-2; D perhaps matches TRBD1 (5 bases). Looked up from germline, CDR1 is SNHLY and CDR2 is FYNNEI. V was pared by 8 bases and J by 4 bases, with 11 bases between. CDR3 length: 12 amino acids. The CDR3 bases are TGTGCCAGCCGCGGGACGGGCTATGGCTACACCTTC. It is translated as CASRGTGYGYTF.

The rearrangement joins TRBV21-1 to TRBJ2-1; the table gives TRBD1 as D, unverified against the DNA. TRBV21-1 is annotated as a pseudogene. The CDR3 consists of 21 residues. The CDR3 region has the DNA TGTGCCAGCAGCAAAGTCCTCAACACGGCCCAGGACAGGGGGAACTACAATGAGCAGTTCTTC. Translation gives CASSKVLNTAQDRGNYNEQFF.

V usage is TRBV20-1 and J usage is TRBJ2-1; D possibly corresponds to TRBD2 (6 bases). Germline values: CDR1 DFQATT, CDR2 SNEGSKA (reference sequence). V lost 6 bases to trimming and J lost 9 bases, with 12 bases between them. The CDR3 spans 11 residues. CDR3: CSAERGGEQFF. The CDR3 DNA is TGCAGTGCCGAAAGGGGAGGTGAGCAGTTCTTC.

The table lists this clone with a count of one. CDR3 coding DNA: TGTGCCAGCAGCCTCTGGACAGGGGGCGGCTACGAGCAGTACTTC. Translating it yields CASSLWTGGGYEQYF. This chain links TRBV11-2 with TRBJ2-7; TRBD1 aligns across 11 bases. The CDR3 has 15 amino acids. CDR1 is SGHAT, CDR2 FQNNGV, per germline. J was trimmed by 3 bases and V by 5 bases; bases with no gene match: 6. Looking up the rest from reference TRBV11-2 and TRBJ2-7 gives the full variable domain: EAGVAQSPRYKIIEKRQSVAFWCNPISGHATLYWYQQILGQGPKLLIQFQNNGVVDDSQLPKDRFSAERLKGVDSTLKIQPAKLEDSAVYLCASSLWTGGGYEQYFGPGTRLTVT.

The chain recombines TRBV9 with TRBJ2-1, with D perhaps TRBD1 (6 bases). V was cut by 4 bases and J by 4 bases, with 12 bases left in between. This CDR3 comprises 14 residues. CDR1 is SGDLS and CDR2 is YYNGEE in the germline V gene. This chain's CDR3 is CASSRTDRYNEQFF. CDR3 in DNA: TGTGCCAGCAGCAGGACAGACAGATACAATGAGCAGTTCTTC.

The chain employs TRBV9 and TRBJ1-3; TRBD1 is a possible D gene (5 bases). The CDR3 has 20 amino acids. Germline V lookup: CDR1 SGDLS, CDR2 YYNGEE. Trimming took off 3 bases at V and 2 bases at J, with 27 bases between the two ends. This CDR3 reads CASSAPISGPGDKTGNTIYF. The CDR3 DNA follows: TGTGCCAGCAGCGCGCCGATTTCAGGACCGGGGGATAAGACTGGAAACACCATATATTTT.

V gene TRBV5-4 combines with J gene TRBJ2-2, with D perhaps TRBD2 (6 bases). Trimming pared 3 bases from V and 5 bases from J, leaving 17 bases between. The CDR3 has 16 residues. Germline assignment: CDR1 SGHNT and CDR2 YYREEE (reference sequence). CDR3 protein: CASSSEGIRGTGELFF. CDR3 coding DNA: TGTGCCAGCAGCTCGGAGGGGATTAGAGGGACCGGGGAGCTGTTTTTT. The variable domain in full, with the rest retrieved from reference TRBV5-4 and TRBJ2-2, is ETGVTQSPTHLIKTRGQQVTLRCSSQSGHNTVSWYQQALGQGPQFIFQYYREEENGRGNFPPRFSGLQFPNYSSELNVNALELDDSALYLCASSSEGIRGTGELFFGEGSRLTVL.

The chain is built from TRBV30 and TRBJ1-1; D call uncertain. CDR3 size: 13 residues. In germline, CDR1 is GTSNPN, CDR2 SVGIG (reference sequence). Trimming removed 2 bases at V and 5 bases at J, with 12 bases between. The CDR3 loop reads CAWSRFGQTEAFF. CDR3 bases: TGTGCCTGGAGTCGGTTCGGGCAGACTGAAGCTTTCTTT. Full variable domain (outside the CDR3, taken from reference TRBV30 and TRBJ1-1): SQTIHQWPATLVQPVGSPLSLECTVEGTSNPNLYWYRQAAGRGLQLLFYSVGIGQISSEVPQNLSASRPQDRQFILSSKKLLLSDSGFYLCAWSRFGQTEAFFGQGTRLTVV.

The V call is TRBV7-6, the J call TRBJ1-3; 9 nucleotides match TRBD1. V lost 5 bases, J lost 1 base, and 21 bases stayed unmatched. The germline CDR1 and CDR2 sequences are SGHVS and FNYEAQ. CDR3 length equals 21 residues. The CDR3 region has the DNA TGTGCCAGCAGCCAATTTAACCAGGGTCGGACAGGGGCGCTATCTGGAAACACCATATATTTT. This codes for CASSQFNQGRTGALSGNTIYF.

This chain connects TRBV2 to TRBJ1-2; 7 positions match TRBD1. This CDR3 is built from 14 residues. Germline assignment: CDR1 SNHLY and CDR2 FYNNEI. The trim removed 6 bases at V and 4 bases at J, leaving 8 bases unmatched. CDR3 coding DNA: TGTGCCAGCAGGGGGGACAGTTCGATCTATGGCTACACCTTC. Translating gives CASRGDSSIYGYTF.

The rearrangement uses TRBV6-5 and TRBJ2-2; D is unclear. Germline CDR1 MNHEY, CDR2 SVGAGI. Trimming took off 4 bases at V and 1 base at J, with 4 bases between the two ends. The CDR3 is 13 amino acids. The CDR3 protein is CASSWGNTGELFF. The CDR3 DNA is TGTGCCAGCAGTTGGGGGAACACCGGGGAGCTGTTTTTT.

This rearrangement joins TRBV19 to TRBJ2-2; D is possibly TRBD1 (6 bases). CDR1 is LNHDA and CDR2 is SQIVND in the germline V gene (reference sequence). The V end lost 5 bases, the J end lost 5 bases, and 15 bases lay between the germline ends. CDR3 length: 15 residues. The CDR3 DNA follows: TGTGCCAGTAGTTTCGAGGACAGTGGAACCGGGGAGCTGTTTTTT. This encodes CASSFEDSGTGELFF. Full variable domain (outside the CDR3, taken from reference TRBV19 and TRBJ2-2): DGGITQSPKYLFRKEGQNVTLSCEQNLNHDAMYWYRQDPGQGLRLIYYSQIVNDFQKGDIAEGYSVSREKKESFPLTVTSAQKNPTAFYLCASSFEDSGTGELFFGEGSRLTVL.

The CDR3 DNA follows: TGTGCCAGCTCACGTGGACAGGGGCCATACAATGAGCAGTTCTTC. It translates to CASSRGQGPYNEQFF. This chain connects TRBV18 to TRBJ2-1, with 9 bases identical to TRBD1. The J segment lost 4 bases and the V segment lost 4 bases, leaving 5 bases of the junction unmatched. Per germline, CDR1 KGHSH and CDR2 LQKENI. The CDR3 is 15 residues long.

CDR3 in DNA: TGTGCCAGCAGTTACTCCCAGGGATTAAGCAACACCATATATTTT. The encoded protein is CASSYSQGLSNTIYF. J is TRBJ1-3 and V is TRBV6-6; a possible D gene is TRBD1 (5 bases). This CDR3 region has 15 residues. Trimming took 0 bases from V and 7 from J, leaving 13 bases between them. From germline, CDR1 is MNHNY and CDR2 SVGAGI (reference sequence).

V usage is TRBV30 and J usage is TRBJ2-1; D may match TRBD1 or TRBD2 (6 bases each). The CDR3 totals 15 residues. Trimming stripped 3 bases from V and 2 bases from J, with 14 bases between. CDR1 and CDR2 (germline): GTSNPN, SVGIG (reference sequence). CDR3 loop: CAWSHGGGPYNEQFF. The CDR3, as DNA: TGTGCCTGGAGCCACGGGGGCGGCCCCTACAATGAGCAGTTCTTC.

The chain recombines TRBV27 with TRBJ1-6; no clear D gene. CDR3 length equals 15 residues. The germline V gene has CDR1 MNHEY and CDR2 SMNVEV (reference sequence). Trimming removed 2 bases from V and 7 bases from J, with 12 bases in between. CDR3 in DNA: TGTGCCAGCAGTTTAAGGAATAGGCCGAATTCACCCCTCCACTTT. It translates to CASSLRNRPNSPLHF.

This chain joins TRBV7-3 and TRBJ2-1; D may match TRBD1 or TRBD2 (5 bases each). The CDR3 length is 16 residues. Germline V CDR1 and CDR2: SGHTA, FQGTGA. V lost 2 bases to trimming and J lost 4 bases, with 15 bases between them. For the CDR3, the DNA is TGTGCCAGCAGCTTAGAGGGACCCAAATTTTACAATGAGCAGTTCTTC. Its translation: CASSLEGPKFYNEQFF.

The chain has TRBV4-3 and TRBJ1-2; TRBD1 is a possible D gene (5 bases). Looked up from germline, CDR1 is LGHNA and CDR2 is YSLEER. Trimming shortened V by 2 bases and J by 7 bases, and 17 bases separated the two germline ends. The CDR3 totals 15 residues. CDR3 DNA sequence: TGCGCCAGCAGCCAATCGGTAGGGGAACCGTCTGGCTACACCTTC. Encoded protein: CASSQSVGEPSGYTF.

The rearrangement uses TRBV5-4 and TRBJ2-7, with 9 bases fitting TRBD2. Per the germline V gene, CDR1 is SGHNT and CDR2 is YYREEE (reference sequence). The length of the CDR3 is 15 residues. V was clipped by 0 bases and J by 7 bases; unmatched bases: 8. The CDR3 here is CASSLGLAGIGEQYF. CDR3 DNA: TGTGCCAGCAGCTTGGGCCTAGCGGGAATAGGGGAGCAGTACTTC.

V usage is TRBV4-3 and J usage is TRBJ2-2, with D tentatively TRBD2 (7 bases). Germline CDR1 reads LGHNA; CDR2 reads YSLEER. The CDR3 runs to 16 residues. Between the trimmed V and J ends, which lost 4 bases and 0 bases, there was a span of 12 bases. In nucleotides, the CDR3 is TGCGCCAGCAGCCCCGCGGGGGCCGCGAACACCGGGGAGCTGTTTTTT. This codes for CASSPAGAANTGELFF.

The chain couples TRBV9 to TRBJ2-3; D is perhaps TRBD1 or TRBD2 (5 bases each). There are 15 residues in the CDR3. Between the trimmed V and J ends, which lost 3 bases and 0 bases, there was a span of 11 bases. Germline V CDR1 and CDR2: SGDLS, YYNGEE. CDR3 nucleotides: TGTGCCAGCAGCGCCCGGGACGCTAGCACAGATACGCAGTATTTT. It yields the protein CASSARDASTDTQYF.

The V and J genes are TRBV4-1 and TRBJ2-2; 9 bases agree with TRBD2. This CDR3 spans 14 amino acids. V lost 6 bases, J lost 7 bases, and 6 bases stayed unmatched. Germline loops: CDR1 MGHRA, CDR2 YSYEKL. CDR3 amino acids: CASRTVSGSGELFF. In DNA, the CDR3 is TGCGCCAGCAGAACCGTTAGCGGGAGCGGGGAGCTGTTTTTT.